The entry below describes one TCR beta chain. In the original analysis: Amplification from reference gene primers served as the basis for estimated nucleated cell counts. Clones were sequenced by immunoSEQ multiplex PCR, and TCRdb holds only the in-frame ones, with some missing. Clone size and the V and J calls come from that table; the DNA yielded D and trimming. The data contain about 80,000 clones, about four fifths of them singletons. This sample was included in a study of blood T cell repertoires in COVID-19. Turning to the study itself: Sites across the United States, Italy and Spain contributed samples from acute and convalescent COVID-19. The cDNA or gDNA used as material had been derived from T cells, B-cell-depleted T cells, or PBMCs.

Germline V gene sequence: CDR1 SGHRS, CDR2 YFSETQ. Trimming pared 2 bases from V and 2 bases from J, leaving 6 bases between. The CDR3 is 13 residues long. This receptor was identified in an elderly woman with acute or convalescent COVID-19. The chain employs TRBV5-1 and TRBJ2-3; D remains unclear. The specimen sequenced was peripheral blood. In DNA form, the CDR3 reads TGCGCCAGCAGCTTCTCCCCCACAGATACGCAGTATTTT. It specifies CASSFSPTDTQYF.